A single count supports the clone carrying this TCR beta chain. The antigen is undetermined. The protocol was immunoSEQ multiplex PCR, while the TCRdb copy is restricted to in-frame clones and leaves out a portion. The sample has approximately 110,000 clones, less than 95% seen once. The data were obtained in a study of OX40 agonist ivuxolimab in advanced cancers. The study's findings and limits: Specificity for antigen went undetermined in the expanded peripheral T cells. There was clonal expansion of CD4+ and CD8+ blood T cells by week 6 at 0.1 to 3.0 mg/kg.

This receptor was identified in an adult with an advanced solid tumor such as melanoma, head and neck, liver or kidney cancer. The source was CD4+ or CD8+ T cells sorted from blood, collected in a trial of the OX40 agonist ivuxolimab.

The CDR3 DNA follows: TGTGCCAGCAGCTACGGGAGGGGCCTGGGGGAGACCCAGTACTTC. Translating gives CASSYGRGLGETQYF. V usage is TRBV11-2 and J usage is TRBJ2-5; 8 bases match TRBD2. Trimming removed 4 bases from V and 5 bases from J; junction bases left unmatched: 9. From germline, CDR1 is SGHAT and CDR2 FQNNGV. There are 15 residues in the CDR3.